These 2 T cell receptor beta chains share one sample of origin, sequenced in a study of beta chain features in type 1 diabetes. Since all of the isolated RNA was reverse transcribed, expressed TCRB transcripts were what got sequenced. TCRdb's table, derived via immunoSEQ multiplex PCR, lists solely in-frame clones and lacks some. The sample contains 860,000 or so clones, roughly a sixth of which appear only once. The sequencing sample was made of naive CD4+ T cells from blood. Receptors were obtained from a woman aged 18-30 years in good health.

This clone has only a few counts. The chain combines TRBV7-2 with TRBJ1-2, with 8 bases matching TRBD1. The ends lost 5 bases at V and 3 bases at J; junction bases unmatched: 11. The CDR3 runs to 16 residues. CDR1 is SGHTA, CDR2 FQGNSA, per germline. The CDR3 DNA sequence: TGTGCCAGCAGCCTACAACCGGACAGGGTGGACTATGGCTACACCTTC. Residues: CASSLQPDRVDYGYTF.

The rearrangement links TRBV4-3 to TRBJ1-3, with unresolved D. The length of the CDR3 is 18 residues. The V gene lost 2 bases and the J gene lost 3 bases, with 20 bases spanning the gap. Per the germline V gene, CDR1 is LGHNA and CDR2 is YSLEER. CDR3 sequence reads: CASSQRTVVGYYGNTIYF. In nucleotides, the CDR3 is TGCGCCAGCAGCCAACGTACGGTCGTAGGGTACTATGGAAACACCATATATTTT.